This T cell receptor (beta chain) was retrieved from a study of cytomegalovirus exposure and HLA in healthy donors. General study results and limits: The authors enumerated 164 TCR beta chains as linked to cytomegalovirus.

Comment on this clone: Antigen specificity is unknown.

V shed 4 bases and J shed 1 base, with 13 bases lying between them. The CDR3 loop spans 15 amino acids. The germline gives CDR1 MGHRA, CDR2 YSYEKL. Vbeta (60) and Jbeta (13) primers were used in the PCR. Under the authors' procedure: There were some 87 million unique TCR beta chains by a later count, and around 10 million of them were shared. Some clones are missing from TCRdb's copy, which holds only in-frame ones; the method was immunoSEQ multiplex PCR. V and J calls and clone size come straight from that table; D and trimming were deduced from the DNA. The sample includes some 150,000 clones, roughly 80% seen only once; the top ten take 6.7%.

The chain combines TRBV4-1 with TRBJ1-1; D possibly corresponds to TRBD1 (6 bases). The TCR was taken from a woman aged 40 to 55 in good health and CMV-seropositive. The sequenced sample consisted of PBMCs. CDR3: CASSPTGPRNTEAFF. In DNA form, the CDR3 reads TGCGCCAGCAGCCCTACAGGGCCGCGGAACACTGAAGCTTTCTTT.